These 19 T cell receptor beta chains originate from one sample sequenced in a study of blood T cell repertoires in COVID-19. The method was immunoSEQ multiplex PCR; TCRdb's version includes in-frame clones alone and lacks a portion of them. The sample yields approximately 170,000 clones, roughly 80% seen once. The sample consisted of PBMCs or T cells enriched from blood (not recorded which). The receptors shown here come from a man aged 50 or older who had recovered from COVID-19.

The chain has TRBV7-2 and TRBJ1-4; D gene unclear. The CDR3 totals 13 residues. CDR1 is SGHTA and CDR2 is FQGNSA in the germline V gene. Trimming cost V 2 bases and J 7 bases, with 8 bases left between them. The CDR3 DNA reads as TGTGCCAGCAGCTTATTGCGGGTTGAAAAACTGTTTTTT. It encodes CASSLLRVEKLFF. Complete variable domain (other parts from reference TRBV7-2 and TRBJ1-4): GAGVSQSPSNKVTEKGKDVELRCDPISGHTALYWYRQSLGQGLEFLIYFQGNSAPDKSGLPSDRFSAERTGGSVSTLTIQRTQQEDSAVYLCASSLLRVEKLFFGSGTQLSVL.

The chain couples TRBV5-1 to TRBJ1-2; 7 bases are shared with TRBD1. V lost 5 bases to trimming and J lost 3 bases; unmatched junction nucleotides: 4. Looked up from germline, CDR1 is SGHRS and CDR2 is YFSETQ. This CDR3 has 13 amino acids. The CDR3 DNA follows: TGCGCCAGCAGTACCGGGACAGACTATGGCTACACCTTC. Its protein is CASSTGTDYGYTF.

The chain employs TRBV2 and TRBJ2-1; D gene unclear. The V gene lost 2 bases and the J gene lost 0 bases, with 8 bases spanning the gap. The CDR3 contains 15 residues. Germline values: CDR1 SNHLY, CDR2 FYNNEI. The CDR3 sequence is CASSELESSYNEQFF. In DNA, the CDR3 is TGTGCCAGCAGTGAACTAGAAAGCTCCTACAATGAGCAGTTCTTC.

The chain employs TRBV18 and TRBJ1-1; D possibly corresponds to TRBD1 (5 bases). V shed 3 bases and J shed 3 bases, with 8 bases lying between them. CDR3 length: 13 residues. The germline V gene has CDR1 KGHSH and CDR2 LQKENI. Written as DNA, the CDR3 is TGTGCCAGCTCACCCCGCAGGGACACTGAAGCTTTCTTT. Translated: CASSPRRDTEAFF.

The J gene is TRBJ2-2, the V gene TRBV2; D not resolved. The germline gives CDR1 SNHLY, CDR2 FYNNEI. The CDR3 loop spans 14 amino acids. The germline V and J ends were trimmed by 9 bases and 1 base, with 12 bases remaining between them. The CDR3 DNA reads TGTGCCAGTGTTGTGGGCGAGAACACCGGGGAGCTGTTTTTT. Its translation: CASVVGENTGELFF.

The V gene is TRBV7-9, the J gene TRBJ2-3, with D possibly matching TRBD1 (6 bases). V was clipped by 1 base and J by 2 bases, with 10 bases between them. Germline loops: CDR1 SEHNR, CDR2 FQNEAQ (reference sequence). The CDR3 loop spans 15 amino acids. The CDR3 bases are TGTGCCAGCAGCTTAGGGTCAGGGGCCACAGATACGCAGTATTTT. Translated: CASSLGSGATDTQYF.

This clone was picked up many times. The chain combines TRBV3-1 (or the pseudogene TRBV3-2) with TRBJ2-4; weak D call: TRBD2 (5 bases). Trimming shortened V by 0 bases and J by 4 bases, and 7 bases separated the two germline ends. This CDR3 region has 14 residues. In germline, CDR1 is LGHDT, CDR2 YNNKEL (reference sequence). CDR3: CASSQDGEKNIQYF. In DNA form, the CDR3 reads TGTGCCAGCAGCCAAGATGGGGAGAAAAACATTCAGTACTTC.

This sequence joins TRBV18 and TRBJ1-4; TRBD1 aligns across 7 bases. The CDR3 spans 15 residues. Trimming cost V 0 bases and J 5 bases; bases outside gene matches: 3. CDR1 and CDR2 (germline): KGHSH, LQKENI. The CDR3 reads CASSPPNRGNEKLFF. DNA for the CDR3: TGTGCCAGCTCACCACCAAACAGGGGCAATGAAAAACTGTTTTTT.

J is TRBJ1-2 and V is TRBV29-1, with 9 positions matching TRBD1. J lost 2 bases, V lost 3 bases, and 4 bases had no gene match. Per the germline V gene, CDR1 is SQVTM and CDR2 is ANQGSEA. This CDR3 spans 14 amino acids. The CDR3 DNA follows: TGCAGCGTTGAGGACAGGGGCACCAACTATGGCTACACCTTC. Residues: CSVEDRGTNYGYTF.

This rearrangement joins TRBV5-1 to TRBJ1-5, with a possible D match to TRBD1 (5 bases). Germline V lookup: CDR1 SGHRS, CDR2 YFSETQ. Between the trimmed V and J ends, which lost 4 bases and 5 bases, there was a span of 13 bases. The CDR3 spans 14 residues. Here the CDR3 DNA reads TGCGCCAGCAGCCTGCGCCCGGGGGATCAGCCCCAGCATTTT. This encodes CASSLRPGDQPQHF.

The rearrangement links TRBV30 to TRBJ1-1; D possibly corresponds to TRBD1 (5 bases). The length of the CDR3 is 13 residues. Germline assignment: CDR1 GTSNPN and CDR2 SVGIG (reference sequence). Trimming took off 4 bases at V and 4 bases at J, with 13 bases between the two ends. The CDR3 loop reads CAWTAGRSTEAFF. DNA of the CDR3: TGTGCCTGGACGGCAGGGAGGTCCACTGAAGCTTTCTTT.

The chain carries TRBV5-1 and TRBJ1-6, with 11 bases fitting TRBD1. Trimming removed 3 bases from V and 10 bases from J; junction bases left unmatched: 15. There are 18 residues in the CDR3. Germline V gene sequence: CDR1 SGHRS, CDR2 YFSETQ. The CDR3 sequence is CASSSGPTGTGGGSPLHF. As DNA, the CDR3 is TGCGCCAGCAGCTCTGGGCCCACCGGGACAGGGGGGGGCTCACCCCTCCACTTT.

The chain carries TRBV14 and TRBJ1-1, with D possibly matching TRBD1 (5 bases). The ends were cut back, 4 bases at V and 5 bases at J, with 11 bases in the middle. Germline V lookup: CDR1 SGHDN, CDR2 FVKESK. The CDR3 runs to 13 residues. This CDR3 reads CASSRQGWTEAFF. The CDR3 DNA reads TGTGCCAGCAGCCGCCAGGGATGGACTGAAGCTTTCTTT.

The genes are TRBV7-9 and TRBJ1-2, with D possibly TRBD1 on 6 matching bases. Germline CDR1 and CDR2: SEHNR and FQNEAQ (reference sequence). The length of the CDR3 is 15 residues. Trimming pared 6 bases from V and 4 bases from J, leaving 18 bases between. This CDR3 is CASSLNRDPFYGYTF. CDR3 in DNA: TGTGCCAGCAGTCTTAACAGGGACCCCTTCTATGGCTACACCTTC.

V is TRBV9 and J is TRBJ1-3, with D possibly matching TRBD1 (5 bases). Germline V gene lookup returns CDR1 SGDLS and CDR2 YYNGEE. This CDR3 spans 15 amino acids. V was cut by 0 bases and J by 2 bases, with 9 bases left in between. CDR3 sequence reads: CASSVDSGPGNTIYF. The CDR3 DNA follows: TGTGCCAGCAGCGTAGATTCAGGGCCTGGAAACACCATATATTTT.

The rearrangement links TRBV18 to TRBJ1-5; a weak D match, TRBD1 (5 bases). Germline CDR1 and CDR2: KGHSH and LQKENI. This CDR3 is 17 amino acids long. Between the trimmed V and J ends, which lost 8 bases and 4 bases, there was a span of 24 bases. The CDR3 region has the DNA TGTGCCAGCCAAGATGAAAGTCGGGGGGTTGGGAATCAGCCCCAGCATTTT. This gives the protein CASQDESRGVGNQPQHF. The entire variable domain, with the rest obtained from reference TRBV18 and TRBJ1-5, is as follows: NAGVMQNPRHLVRRRGQEARLRCSPMKGHSHVYWYRQLPEEGLKFMVYLQKENIIDESGMPKERFSAEFPKEGPSILRIQQVVRGDSAAYFCASQDESRGVGNQPQHFGDGTRLSIL.

The V gene is TRBV11-3, the J gene TRBJ1-4; D remains ambiguous. The ends were cut back, 6 bases at V and 0 bases at J, with 14 bases in the middle. Germline V gene lookup returns CDR1 SGHNT and CDR2 YENEEA. The CDR3 has 16 residues. The CDR3 spells CASRARRRTTNEKLFF. The CDR3 region has the DNA TGTGCCAGCAGAGCACGGCGGAGAACAACTAATGAAAAACTGTTTTTT.

As for this clone: This sample also contains other DNA sequences that code for the same CDR3. The chain uses TRBV7-2 and TRBJ2-1; 7 bases are a match to TRBD2. The CDR3 totals 14 residues. CDR1 and CDR2 (germline): SGHTA, FQGNSA. Trimming removed 4 bases from V and 2 bases from J; junction bases left unmatched: 2. CDR3 sequence: CASSSSGAYNEQFF. The DNA of the CDR3 is TGTGCCAGCAGCTCGAGCGGGGCCTACAATGAGCAGTTCTTC.

This clone turned up a few times. The chain combines TRBV10-3 with TRBJ2-1; D is possibly TRBD2 (6 bases). The CDR3 extends over 13 amino acids. Deletions cut 5 bases from V and 3 bases from J, with 8 bases between. The germline gives CDR1 ENHRY, CDR2 SYGVKD. This CDR3 is CAISRAGYNEQFF. In nucleotides, the CDR3 is TGTGCCATCAGTCGAGCGGGCTACAATGAGCAGTTCTTC.